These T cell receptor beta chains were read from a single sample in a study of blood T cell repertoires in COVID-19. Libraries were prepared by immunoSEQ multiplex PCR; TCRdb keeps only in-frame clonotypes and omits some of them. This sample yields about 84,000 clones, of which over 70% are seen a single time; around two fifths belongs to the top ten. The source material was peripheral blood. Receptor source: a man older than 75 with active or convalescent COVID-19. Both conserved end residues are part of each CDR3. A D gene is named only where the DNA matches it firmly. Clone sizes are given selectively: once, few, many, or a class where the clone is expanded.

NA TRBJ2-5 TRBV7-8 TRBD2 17 CASEQGLAYPIQETQYF TGTGCCAGCGAGCAAGGACTAGCTTACCCTATACAAGAGACCCAGTACTTC
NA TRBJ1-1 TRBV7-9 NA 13 CASSLTGNTEAFF TGTGCCAGCAGCTTGACAGGCAACACTGAAGCTTTCTTT
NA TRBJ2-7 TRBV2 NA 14 CASRLWTVPYEQYF TGTGCCAGCAGACTGTGGACAGTACCCTACGAGCAGTACTTC
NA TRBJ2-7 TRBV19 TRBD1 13 CASDGGDSYEQYF TGTGCCAGTGATGGTGGGGACAGCTACGAGCAGTACTTC
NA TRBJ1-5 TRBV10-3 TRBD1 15 CAISESGTGIQPQHF TGTGCCATCAGTGAGTCCGGGACAGGGATACAGCCCCAGCATTTT
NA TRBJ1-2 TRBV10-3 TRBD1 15 CAISEQGAVLYGYTF TGTGCCATCAGTGAACAGGGGGCTGTCCTTTATGGCTACACCTTC
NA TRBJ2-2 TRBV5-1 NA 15 CASSLDTENTGELFF TGCGCCAGCAGCTTGGATACAGAGAACACCGGGGAGCTGTTTTTT
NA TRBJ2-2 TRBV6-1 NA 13 CASSERGHGELFF TGTGCCAGCAGTGAAAGGGGCCACGGGGAGCTGTTTTTT
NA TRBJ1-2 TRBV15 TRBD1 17 CATSRDGARGRVYGYTF TGTGCCACCAGCAGAGATGGAGCCAGGGGGCGAGTCTATGGCTACACCTTC
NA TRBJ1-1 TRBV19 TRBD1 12 CASSIRDSKAFF TGTGCCAGTAGTATAAGGGACAGTAAAGCTTTCTTT
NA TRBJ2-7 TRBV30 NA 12 CAWSVSQAEQYF TGTGCCTGGAGTGTGTCACAGGCCGAGCAGTACTTC
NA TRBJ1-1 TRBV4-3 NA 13 CASSQEGLREAFF TGCGCCAGCAGCCAAGAGGGACTGCGGGAAGCTTTCTTT
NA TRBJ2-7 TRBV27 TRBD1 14 CASSRRGQGGEQYF TGTGCCAGCAGCCGTCGGGGACAGGGAGGCGAGCAGTACTTC
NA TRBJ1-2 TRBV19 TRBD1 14 CASSIEGARNGYTF TGTGCCAGTAGTATCGAGGGGGCGCGGAATGGCTACACCTTC
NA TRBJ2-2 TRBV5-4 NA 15 CASSRPDRYTGELFF TGTGCCAGCAGCCGCCCCGACAGGTACACCGGGGAGCTGTTTTTT
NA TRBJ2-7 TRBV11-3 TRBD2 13 CASSPRWEGEQYF TGTGCCAGCAGCCCTCGGTGGGAGGGAGAGCAGTACTTC
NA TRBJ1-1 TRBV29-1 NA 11 CSVVRGTDAFF TGCAGCGTTGTACGGGGGACCGATGCTTTCTTT
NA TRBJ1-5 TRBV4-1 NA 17 CASSQDFRTERYQPQHF TGCGCCAGCAGCCAAGATTTCCGGACAGAGAGGTACCAGCCCCAGCATTTT
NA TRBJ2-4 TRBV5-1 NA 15 CASSLESDRGGIQYF TGCGCCAGCAGCTTGGAGTCGGACAGAGGTGGCATTCAGTACTTC
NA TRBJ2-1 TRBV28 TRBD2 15 CASSPSGRVNNEQFF TGTGCCAGCAGTCCCAGCGGGAGGGTTAACAATGAGCAGTTCTTC
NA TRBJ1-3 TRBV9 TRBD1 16 CASSVPGGKFGNTIYF TGTGCCAGCAGCGTACCAGGGGGCAAATTTGGAAACACCATATATTTT
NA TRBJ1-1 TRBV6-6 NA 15 CASSYQGGLNTEAFF TGTGCCAGCAGTTACCAGGGCGGATTGAACACTGAAGCTTTCTTT
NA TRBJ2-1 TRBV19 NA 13 CASRQTTQGRQFF TGTGCCAGTAGACAGACAACACAGGGTCGGCAGTTCTTC
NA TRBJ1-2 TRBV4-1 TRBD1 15 CASSRIPGQGRLILF TGCGCCAGCAGCCGAATACCAGGACAGGGCAGACTAATTCTTTTC
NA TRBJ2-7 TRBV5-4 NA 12 CASSLAGLEQYF TGTGCCAGCAGCTTGGCAGGGCTAGAGCAGTACTTC
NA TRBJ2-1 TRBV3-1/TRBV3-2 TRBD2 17 CASSPQRGGGSYNEQFF TGTGCCAGCAGCCCACAGCGGGGGGGCGGATCCTACAATGAGCAGTTCTTC
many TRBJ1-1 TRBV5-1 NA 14 CASSLAVWNTEAFF TGCGCCAGCAGCTTGGCAGTGTGGAACACTGAAGCTTTCTTT
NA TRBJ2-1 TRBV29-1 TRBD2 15 CSAAGTSGRLNEQFF TGCAGCGCCGCGGGGACTAGCGGGAGGCTAAATGAGCAGTTCTTC
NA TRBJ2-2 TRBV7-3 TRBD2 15 CASSPTGGRTGELFF TGTGCCAGCAGCCCCACGGGGGGGAGGACCGGGGAGCTGTTTTTT
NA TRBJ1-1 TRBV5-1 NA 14 CASSITQGNTEAFF TGCGCCAGCAGCATCACCCAGGGGAACACTGAAGCTTTCTTT
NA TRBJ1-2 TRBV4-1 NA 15 CASSQERNREHGYTF TGCGCCAGCAGCCAAGAAAGGAACAGGGAGCATGGCTACACCTTC
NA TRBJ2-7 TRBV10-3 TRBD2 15 CAISFTSGRPHEQYF TGTGCCATCAGCTTTACTAGCGGGAGACCCCACGAGCAGTACTTC
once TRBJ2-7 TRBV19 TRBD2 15 CASSALAGDFYEQYF TGTGCCAGTAGTGCCCTAGCGGGGGATTTCTACGAGCAGTACTTC
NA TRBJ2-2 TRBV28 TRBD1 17 CASSLPAGGVDTGELFF TGTGCCAGCAGTCTACCCGCAGGGGGTGTAGACACCGGGGAGCTGTTTTTT
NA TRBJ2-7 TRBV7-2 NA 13 CASSLVTAGEQYF TGTGCCAGCAGCTTAGTGACGGCGGGGGAGCAGTACTTC
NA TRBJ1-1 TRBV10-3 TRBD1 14 CAISESAGGTEAFF TGTGCCATCAGTGAGTCCGCAGGGGGCACTGAAGCTTTCTTT
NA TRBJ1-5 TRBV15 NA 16 CATSRGGGDGYQPQHF TGTGCCACCAGCAGGGGCGGAGGGGACGGTTATCAGCCCCAGCATTTT
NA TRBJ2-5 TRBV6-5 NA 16 CASSYIATGAGETQYF TGTGCCAGCAGTTACATAGCTACGGGAGCCGGTGAGACCCAGTACTTC
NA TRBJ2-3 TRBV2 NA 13 CASSEDQGDTQYF TGTGCCAGCAGTGAAGACCAGGGGGATACGCAGTATTTT
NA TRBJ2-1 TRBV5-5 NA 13 CASSLERDNEQFF TGTGCCAGCAGCTTGGAACGAGACAATGAGCAGTTCTTC
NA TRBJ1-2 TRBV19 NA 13 CASTSGQIYGYTF TGTGCCAGTACCTCCGGACAGATCTATGGCTACACCTTC
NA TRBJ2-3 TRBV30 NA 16 CAWSVGSGPGMNTQYF TGTGCCTGGAGTGTAGGGTCTGGCCCCGGGATGAATACGCAGTATTTT
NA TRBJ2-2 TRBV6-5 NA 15 CASSYRSQNTGELFF TGTGCCAGCAGTTACCGGTCGCAGAACACCGGGGAGCTGTTTTTT
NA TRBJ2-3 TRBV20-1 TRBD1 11 CSASRQGVLYF TGCAGTGCTTCCCGACAGGGTGTTCTGTATTTT
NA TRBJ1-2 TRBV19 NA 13 CASSIGGRYGYTF TGTGCCAGTAGTATCGGGGGGCGCTATGGCTACACCTTC
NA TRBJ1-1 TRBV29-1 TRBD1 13 CSVSEGQGRSTFF TGCAGCGTGTCCGAAGGACAGGGTCGATCTACTTTCTTT
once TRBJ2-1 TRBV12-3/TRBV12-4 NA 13 CASATPLDSEQFF TGTGCCAGCGCCACCCCCCTAGATTCTGAGCAGTTCTTC
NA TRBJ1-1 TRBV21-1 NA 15 CASSKGAGGGTEAFF TGTGCCAGCAGCAAGGGGGCAGGGGGAGGCACTGAAGCTTTCTTT
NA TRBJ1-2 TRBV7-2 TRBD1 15 CASSYRQGLNYGYTF TGTGCCAGCAGCTATCGACAGGGACTTAACTATGGCTACACCTTC
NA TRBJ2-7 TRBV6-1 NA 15 CASSEGPMTYYEQYF TGTGCCAGCAGTGAAGGCCCCATGACATATTACGAGCAGTACTTC